This TCR beta chain was sequenced during a study of blood T cell repertoires in COVID-19. The table lists this clone with a few counts. Recruitment covered roughly 22 US areas and drew participants whose ages spanned roughly 18 to 100 years. Cohort allocation depended upon clinical history that participants reported. Either two negative PCRs, clearance, or symptom resolution qualified Cohort 3 donors as recovered. How the authors handled the data: Reference gene primer amplification in the assay estimated nucleated cell counts. Clones were sequenced by immunoSEQ multiplex PCR, and TCRdb holds only the in-frame ones, with some missing. From that table come the V and J calls and clone size; the DNA was used to work out D and trimming. The profile covers around 300,000 clones, with around 90% appearing a single time and 0.75% to 1% taken by the ten largest. The sequenced sample consisted of PBMCs or T cells enriched from blood (not recorded which). This TCR came from a woman aged 30 to 39 who had recovered from COVID-19.

Here the CDR3 DNA reads TGTGCCAGCAGCTTAACGCCCGGGAGTACCGGGGAGCTGTTTTTT. Translated: CASSLTPGSTGELFF. V and J are TRBV7-3 and TRBJ2-2, with a possible D match to TRBD2 (6 bases). The CDR3 extends over 15 amino acids. Trimming removed 0 bases from V and 5 bases from J, with 10 bases in between. Germline V lookup: CDR1 SGHTA, CDR2 FQGTGA.